These 24 T cell receptor beta chains share one sample of origin, sequenced in a study of blood T cells in healthy people across ages. The use of a sample-barcoded 5' primer and a J-beta primer mix characterized a second PCR of about 7 to 12 cycles. TCRdb analysed the 5' RACE reads with MiXCR anew, one entry per CDR3 protein. The table lists approximately 600,000 distinct CDR3 sequences, roughly 50% of them singletons. Sample: blood. The source of these receptors is a man aged 55 to 70 in good health.

This rearrangement joins TRBV29-1 to TRBJ2-7; no definite D call. Germline CDR1 SQVTM, CDR2 ANQGSEA. Trimming left V 2 bases short and J 7 bases short, with 21 bases between. CDR3 length: 15 amino acids. In DNA, the CDR3 is TGCAGCGTTGAATTAGCAAGTGGGCCAGACAATGAGCAGTACTTC. Encoded protein: CSVELASGPDNEQYF.

The chain employs TRBV4-2 and TRBJ2-5; either TRBD1 or TRBD2 may supply D (5 bases each). The V gene lost 0 bases and the J gene lost 1 base, with 15 bases spanning the gap. CDR3 size: 17 residues. Looked up from germline, CDR1 is LGHNA and CDR2 is YNFKEQ. The CDR3 nucleotides are TGTGCCAGCAGCCAAGATCCCCCGGGGCAATTCCAAGAGACCCAGTACTTC. As protein: CASSQDPPGQFQETQYF.

This clonotype turned up a few times. V and J are TRBV5-1 and TRBJ2-5; TRBD2 is a possible D gene (5 bases). V gave up 4 bases and J gave up 2 bases, with 12 bases separating them. Germline assignment: CDR1 SGHRS and CDR2 YFSETQ. The CDR3 extends over 14 amino acids. The CDR3 DNA is TGCGCCAGCAGCCCCCACGGAGGACAAGAGACCCAGTACTTC. Translating gives CASSPHGGQETQYF.

The genes are TRBV20-1 and TRBJ2-3; TRBD1 matches at 8 bases. Germline-derived CDR1 and CDR2 are DFQATT and SNEGSKA (reference sequence). This CDR3 has 14 amino acids. The V segment lost 6 bases and the J segment 0 bases; nucleotides outside the gene matches: 5. The CDR3 DNA reads TGCAGTGCGGGGACAGGCCATAGCACAGATACGCAGTATTTT. It encodes CSAGTGHSTDTQYF.

Only one count was recorded for this clonotype. This chain uses TRBV27 with TRBJ1-5; 9 nucleotides align to TRBD1. Trimming cost V 6 bases and J 4 bases; bases outside gene matches: 13. Germline CDR1 reads MNHEY; CDR2 reads SMNVEV (reference sequence). The CDR3 spans 17 residues. CDR3 region: CASSSKDTGGANQPQHF. DNA for the CDR3: TGTGCCAGCAGCTCCAAGGATACAGGGGGCGCGAATCAGCCCCAGCATTTT.

The chain combines TRBV9 with TRBJ2-5; 13 nucleotides match TRBD2. The CDR3 extends over 15 amino acids. CDR1 and CDR2 (germline): SGDLS, YYNGEE. The trim removed 2 bases at V and 4 bases at J, leaving 2 bases unmatched. DNA of the CDR3: TGTGCCAGCAGCGTGGGGACTAGCGGGACAGAGACCCAGTACTTC. This sequence encodes CASSVGTSGTETQYF.

The CDR3 sequence is CASSYWDGQYF. The CDR3 DNA follows: TGTGCCAGCAGTTACTGGGATGGGCAGTACTTC. This chain links TRBV6-2 or TRBV6-3 with TRBJ2-7; D is unclear. Trimming pared 1 base from V and 9 bases from J, leaving 7 bases between. This CDR3 region has 11 residues. In germline, CDR1 is MNHEY, CDR2 SVGEGT.

This chain joins TRBV7-2 and TRBJ2-3, with 7 positions matching TRBD2. Germline lookup yields CDR1 SGHTA and CDR2 FQGNSA. This CDR3 is 15 amino acids long. V gave up 5 bases and J gave up 2 bases; unmatched junction bases: 7. The DNA of the CDR3 is TGTGCCAGCAGCCCGAGACTAGCCATCACAGATACGCAGTATTTT. Translating gives CASSPRLAITDTQYF.

The rearrangement links TRBV4-1 to TRBJ1-2; a weak D match, TRBD1 (5 bases). The CDR3 spans 16 residues. From germline, CDR1 is MGHRA and CDR2 YSYEKL. Between the trimmed V and J ends, which lost 0 bases and 0 bases, there was a span of 11 bases. CDR3 amino acids: CASSQERGSANYGYTF. The CDR3 DNA sequence: TGCGCCAGCAGCCAAGAGCGGGGGTCGGCTAACTATGGCTACACCTTC.

The chain employs TRBV10-2 and TRBJ2-3; 7 bases are shared with TRBD2. Germline trimming cut 6 bases from V and 0 bases from J; bases unmatched to any gene: 6. Germline CDR1 and CDR2: WSHSY and SAAADI. The CDR3 sequence is 15 residues long. CDR3 residues: CASRREGYSTDTQYF. CDR3 coding DNA: TGCGCCAGCAGGAGGGAGGGCTACAGCACAGATACGCAGTATTTT.

In the case of this clonotype: One end of the junction fails to match germline, which may point to a read error. The chain joins TRBV28 to TRBJ2-1; TRBD2 is a possible D gene (5 bases). This CDR3 has 13 amino acids. Germline V gene data show CDR1 as MDHEN and CDR2 as SYDVKM. CDR3 sequence (DNA): TGTGCCTGCAGTTTAGGACTCCACTATGAGCAGTTCTTC. This codes for CACSLGLHYEQFF.

V gene TRBV7-9 combines with J gene TRBJ2-7; the D is unclear. Looked up from germline, CDR1 is SEHNR and CDR2 is FQNEAQ (reference sequence). The CDR3 is made up of 12 amino acids. V lost 0 bases to trimming and J lost 6 bases, with 6 bases between them. The CDR3 reads CASSLASGEQYF. The CDR3 nucleotides read TGTGCCAGCAGCTTAGCGTCCGGCGAGCAGTACTTC.

Note on this clonotype: A junction end diverges from the germline sequence, so it may reflect a read error. The chain is built from TRBV5-8 and TRBJ1-3, with TRBD1 as a possible D gene (6 bases). Germline loops: CDR1 SGHTS, CDR2 YDEGEE. This CDR3 region has 15 residues. The DNA for the CDR3 is TGTGCCAGCAGTTTGGAGGGACACTCAGGAAACACCATATATTTT. It encodes CASSLEGHSGNTIYF.

This CDR3 is CASSPGQAGLSEAFF. The CDR3 DNA follows: TGCGCCAGCAGCCCTGGCCAGGCGGGTCTCTCTGAAGCTTTCTTT. This rearrangement joins TRBV5-1 to TRBJ1-1; D remains unclear. V was pared by 4 bases and J by 6 bases, with 19 bases between. Looked up from germline, CDR1 is SGHRS and CDR2 is YFSETQ. The CDR3 covers 15 residues.

This clonotype was counted only a few times. The CDR3 nucleotides read TGTGCCAGCAGTTTCGGGGGAAGCTCTGGGGCCAACGTCCTGACTTTC. It is translated as CASSFGGSSGANVLTF. The chain employs TRBV12-3 or TRBV12-4 and TRBJ2-6; D may be TRBD2 (6 bases). The CDR3 is made up of 16 amino acids. The ends were cut back, 3 bases at V and 0 bases at J, with 9 bases in the middle.

The chain carries TRBV27 and TRBJ1-5, with D possibly matching TRBD1 (5 bases). Between the trimmed V and J ends, which lost 1 base and 4 bases, there was a span of 11 bases. The CDR3 runs to 15 residues. Looked up from germline, CDR1 is MNHEY and CDR2 is SMNVEV (reference sequence). The CDR3 here is CASSLWGGGNQPQHF. The CDR3 DNA is TGTGCCAGCAGTTTATGGGGGGGTGGGAATCAGCCCCAGCATTTT.

This clonotype was seen only a few times. The chain has TRBV20-1 and TRBJ2-1, with 10 bases aligning to TRBD1. V shed 6 bases, J shed 8 bases, and the junction held 7 bases outside the gene matches. This CDR3 contains 13 residues. Germline V lookup: CDR1 DFQATT, CDR2 SNEGSKA (reference sequence). Written as DNA, the CDR3 is TGCAGTGCCAACCGGGACAGGGGCCATGAGCAGTTCTTC. This encodes CSANRDRGHEQFF.

A few counts support this clonotype. The rearrangement links TRBV20-1 to TRBJ2-5, with D uncertain. Per germline, CDR1 DFQATT and CDR2 SNEGSKA (reference sequence). The length of the CDR3 is 15 residues. Trimming removed 1 base from V and 4 bases from J, with 16 bases in between. The DNA of the CDR3 is TGCAGTGCTAGAGTTGGCAGGAGAATAATAGAGACCCAGTACTTC. Translated: CSARVGRRIIETQYF.

In this sample, this clonotype turned up a few times. The chain uses TRBV5-1 and TRBJ2-5; unclear D gene. Germline V gives CDR1 SGHRS, CDR2 YFSETQ. The ends were cut back, 6 bases at V and 4 bases at J, with 19 bases in the middle. This CDR3 contains 15 residues. In DNA form, the CDR3 reads TGCGCCAGCAAGTCCACGGGCCTGGTGGGAGAGACCCAGTACTTC. Protein product: CASKSTGLVGETQYF.

This clonotype was seen a handful of times. This chain uses TRBV5-1 with TRBJ1-2, with D possibly matching TRBD1 (6 bases). The V end was cut by 0 bases, the J end by 2 bases, with 14 bases between. The CDR3 contains 16 residues. From germline, CDR1 is SGHRS and CDR2 YFSETQ. This chain's CDR3 is CASSLVSGAGNYGYTF. CDR3 coding DNA: TGCGCCAGCAGCTTGGTGTCGGGGGCTGGGAACTATGGCTACACCTTC. Together with reference TRBV5-1 and TRBJ1-2, the CDR3 gives the full variable domain: KAGVTQTPRYLIKTRGQQVTLSCSPISGHRSVSWYQQTPGQGLQFLFEYFSETQRNKGNFPGRFSGRQFSNSRSEMNVSTLELGDSALYLCASSLVSGAGNYGYTFGSGTRLTVV.

The CDR3 bases are TGTGCCAGCAGTGAAGGCAGGGGCGGAGAAGAGACCCAGTACTTC. Amino acid sequence: CASSEGRGGEETQYF. The chain employs TRBV6-1 and TRBJ2-5, with a weak D call TRBD1 (6 bases). V lost 1 base and J lost 3, with 12 bases in between. Germline CDR1 reads MNHNS; CDR2 reads SASEGT. The CDR3 runs 15 residues.

This clonotype has more than one count but fewer than ten. The J gene is TRBJ2-1, the V gene TRBV28; 9 positions agree with TRBD1. The ends lost 8 bases at V and 9 bases at J; junction bases unmatched: 11. The CDR3 is 14 amino acids. Per germline, CDR1 MDHEN and CDR2 SYDVKM. CDR3 sequence reads: CASDGTGYEAEQFF. The CDR3 DNA reads as TGTGCCAGCGACGGGACAGGGTATGAAGCTGAGCAGTTCTTC. Together with reference TRBV28 and TRBJ2-1, the CDR3 gives the full variable domain: DVKVTQSSRYLVKRTGEKVFLECVQDMDHENMFWYRQDPGLGLRLIYFSYDVKMKEKGDIPEGYSVSREKKERFSLILESASTNQTSMYLCASDGTGYEAEQFFGPGTRLTVL.

This clonotype was detected a few times. The chain carries TRBV20-1 and TRBJ1-4; D is uncertain. The CDR3 runs 15 residues. V dropped 5 bases and J dropped 0 bases, with 13 bases sitting between them. Per germline, CDR1 DFQATT and CDR2 SNEGSKA (reference sequence). The CDR3 is CSASNRGATNEKLFF. CDR3 nucleotides: TGCAGTGCTTCCAACCGAGGCGCAACTAATGAAAAACTGTTTTTT.

The genes are TRBV28 and TRBJ2-5; no firm D call. Germline V gene sequence: CDR1 MDHEN, CDR2 SYDVKM. Trimming stripped 5 bases from V and 1 base from J, with 11 bases between. The CDR3 contains 14 residues. CDR3 sequence: CASSHGWGQETQYF. In DNA, the CDR3 is TGTGCCAGCAGTCATGGCTGGGGCCAAGAGACCCAGTACTTC.